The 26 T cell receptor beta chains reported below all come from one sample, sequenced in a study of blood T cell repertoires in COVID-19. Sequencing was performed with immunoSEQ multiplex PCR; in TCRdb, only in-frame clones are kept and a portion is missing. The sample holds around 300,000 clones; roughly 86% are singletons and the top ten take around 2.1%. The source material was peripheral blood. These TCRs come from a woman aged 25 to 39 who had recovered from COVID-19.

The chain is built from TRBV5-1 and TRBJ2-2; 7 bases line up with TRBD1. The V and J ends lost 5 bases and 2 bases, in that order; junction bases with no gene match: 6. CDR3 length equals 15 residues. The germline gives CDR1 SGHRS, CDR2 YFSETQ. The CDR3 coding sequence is TGCGCCAGCAGTTCGGGACAGAAAAACACCGGGGAGCTGTTTTTT. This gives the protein CASSSGQKNTGELFF.

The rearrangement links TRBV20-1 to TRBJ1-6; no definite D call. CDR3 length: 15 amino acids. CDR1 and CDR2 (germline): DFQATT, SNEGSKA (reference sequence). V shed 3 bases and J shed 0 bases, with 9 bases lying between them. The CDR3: CSASGSVSYNSPLHF. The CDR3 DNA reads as TGCAGTGCTAGTGGCAGCGTCTCCTATAATTCACCCCTCCACTTT.

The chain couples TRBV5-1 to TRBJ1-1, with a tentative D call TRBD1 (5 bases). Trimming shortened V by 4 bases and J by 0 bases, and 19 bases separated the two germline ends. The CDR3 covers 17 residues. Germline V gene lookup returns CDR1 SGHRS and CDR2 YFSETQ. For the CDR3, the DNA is TGCGCCAGCAGCATTGGGGCAGAGACATCCCTGAACACTGAAGCTTTCTTT. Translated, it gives CASSIGAETSLNTEAFF.

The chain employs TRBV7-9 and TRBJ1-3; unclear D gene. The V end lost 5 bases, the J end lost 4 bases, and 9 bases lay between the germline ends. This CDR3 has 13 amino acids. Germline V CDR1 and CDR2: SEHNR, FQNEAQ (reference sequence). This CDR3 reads CASSPPSGNTIYF. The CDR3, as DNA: TGTGCCAGCAGCCCCCCCTCCGGAAACACCATATATTTT.

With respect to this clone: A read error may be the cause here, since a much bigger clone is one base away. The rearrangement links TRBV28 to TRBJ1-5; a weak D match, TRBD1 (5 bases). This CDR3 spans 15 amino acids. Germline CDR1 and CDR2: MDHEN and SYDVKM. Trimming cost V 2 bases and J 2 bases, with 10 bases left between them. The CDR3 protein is CASSLGGGGNQPQHF. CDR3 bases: TGTGCCAGCAGTTTAGGGGGAGGAGGCAATCAGCCCCAGCATTTT.

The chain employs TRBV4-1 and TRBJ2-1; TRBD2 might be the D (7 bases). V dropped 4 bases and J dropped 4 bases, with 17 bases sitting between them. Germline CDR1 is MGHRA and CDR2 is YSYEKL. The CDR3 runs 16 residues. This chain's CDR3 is CASSRTAGAGYNEQFF. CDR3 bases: TGCGCCAGCAGCCGAACCGCGGGGGCCGGGTACAATGAGCAGTTCTTC.

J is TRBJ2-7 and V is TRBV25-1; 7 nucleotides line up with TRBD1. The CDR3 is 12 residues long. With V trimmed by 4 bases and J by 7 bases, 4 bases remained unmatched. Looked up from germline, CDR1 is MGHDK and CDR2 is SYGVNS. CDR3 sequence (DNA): TGTGCCAGCAGTGTTGGACAGGCGGAGCAGTACTTC. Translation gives CASSVGQAEQYF.

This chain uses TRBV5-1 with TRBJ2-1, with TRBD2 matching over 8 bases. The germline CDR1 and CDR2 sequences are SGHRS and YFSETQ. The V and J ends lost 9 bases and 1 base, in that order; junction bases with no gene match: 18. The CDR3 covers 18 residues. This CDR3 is CATAVNNGGAGSYNEQFF. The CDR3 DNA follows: TGCGCCACAGCAGTTAATAACGGGGGGGCCGGATCCTACAATGAGCAGTTCTTC.

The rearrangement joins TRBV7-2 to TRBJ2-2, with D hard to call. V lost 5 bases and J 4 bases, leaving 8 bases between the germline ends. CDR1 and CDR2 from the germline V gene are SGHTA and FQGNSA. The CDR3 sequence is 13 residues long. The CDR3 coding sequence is TGTGCCAGCAGCCGTCCTCCCACCGGGGAGCTGTTTTTT. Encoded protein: CASSRPPTGELFF.

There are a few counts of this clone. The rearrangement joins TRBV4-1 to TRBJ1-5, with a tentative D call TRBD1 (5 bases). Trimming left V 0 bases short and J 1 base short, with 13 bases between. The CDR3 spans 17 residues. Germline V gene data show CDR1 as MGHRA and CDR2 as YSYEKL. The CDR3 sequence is CASSQDRGGGSNQPQHF. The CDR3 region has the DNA TGCGCCAGCAGCCAAGATCGGGGCGGGGGAAGCAATCAGCCCCAGCATTTT.

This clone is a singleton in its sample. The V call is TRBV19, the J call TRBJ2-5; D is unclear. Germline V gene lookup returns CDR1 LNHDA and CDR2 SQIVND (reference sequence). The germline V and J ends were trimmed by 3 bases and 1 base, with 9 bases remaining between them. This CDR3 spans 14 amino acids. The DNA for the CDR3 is TGTGCCAGTAGTATGATTCACAGCCAAGAGACCCAGTACTTC. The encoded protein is CASSMIHSQETQYF.

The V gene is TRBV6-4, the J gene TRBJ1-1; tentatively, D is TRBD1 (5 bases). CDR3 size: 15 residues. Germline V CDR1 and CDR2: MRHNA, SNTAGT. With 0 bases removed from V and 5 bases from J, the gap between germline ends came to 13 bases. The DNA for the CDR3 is TGTGCCAGCAGTGACTCCGCTCAGGGTAAAACTGAAGCTTTCTTT. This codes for CASSDSAQGKTEAFF.

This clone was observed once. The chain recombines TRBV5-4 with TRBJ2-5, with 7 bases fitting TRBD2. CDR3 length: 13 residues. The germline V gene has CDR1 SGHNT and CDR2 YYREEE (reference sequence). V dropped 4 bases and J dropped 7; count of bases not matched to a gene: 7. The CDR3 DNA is TGTGCCAGCAGCCTATGGACGGGGGGGACCCAGTACTTC. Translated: CASSLWTGGTQYF.

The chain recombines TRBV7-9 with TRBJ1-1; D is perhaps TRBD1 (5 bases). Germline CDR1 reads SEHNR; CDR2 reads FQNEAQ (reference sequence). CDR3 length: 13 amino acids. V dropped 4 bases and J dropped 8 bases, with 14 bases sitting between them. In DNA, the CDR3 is TGTGCCAGCAGCTCACTGTCAGGGTACGAAGCTTTCTTT. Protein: CASSSLSGYEAFF.

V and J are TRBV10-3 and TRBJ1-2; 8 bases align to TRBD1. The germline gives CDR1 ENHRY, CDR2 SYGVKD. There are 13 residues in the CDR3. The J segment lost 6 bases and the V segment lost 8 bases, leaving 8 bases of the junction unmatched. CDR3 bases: TGTGCCATCGCGAGGACAGGGAATGATGGCTACACCTTC. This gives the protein CAIARTGNDGYTF.

The CDR3: CASSLTDTNSPLHF. The CDR3 DNA reads TGTGCCAGCAGCTTAACAGACACTAATTCACCCCTCCACTTT. This chain links TRBV7-8 with TRBJ1-6; D is unclear. Germline V gives CDR1 SGHVS, CDR2 FQNEAQ. V shed 2 bases and J shed 6 bases, with 8 bases lying between them. The CDR3 loop spans 14 amino acids.

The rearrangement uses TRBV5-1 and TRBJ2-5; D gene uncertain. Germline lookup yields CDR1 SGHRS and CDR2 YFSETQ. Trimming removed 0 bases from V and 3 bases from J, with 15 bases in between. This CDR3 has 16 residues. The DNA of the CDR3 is TGCGCCAGCAGCTTGGGAGCGAGGTTTCGGGAAGAGACCCAGTACTTC. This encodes CASSLGARFREETQYF.

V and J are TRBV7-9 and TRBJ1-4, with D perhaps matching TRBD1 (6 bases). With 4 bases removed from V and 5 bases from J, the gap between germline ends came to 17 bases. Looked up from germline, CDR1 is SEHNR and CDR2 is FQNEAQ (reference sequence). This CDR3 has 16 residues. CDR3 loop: CASSSLSAGANEKLFF. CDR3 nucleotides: TGTGCCAGCAGCTCACTATCAGCGGGGGCGAATGAAAAACTGTTTTTT.

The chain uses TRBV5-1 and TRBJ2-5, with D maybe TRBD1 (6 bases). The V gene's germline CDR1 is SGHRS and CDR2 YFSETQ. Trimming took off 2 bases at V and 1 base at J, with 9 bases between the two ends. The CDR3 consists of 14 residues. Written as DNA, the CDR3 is TGCGCCAGCAGCTTAGGCAGGGGCCAAGAGACCCAGTACTTC. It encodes CASSLGRGQETQYF.

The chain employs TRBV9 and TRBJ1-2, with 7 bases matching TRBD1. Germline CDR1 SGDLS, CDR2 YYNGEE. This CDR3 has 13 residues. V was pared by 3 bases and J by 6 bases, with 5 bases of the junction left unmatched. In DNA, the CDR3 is TGTGCCAGCAGCGCCTCAGGGGGGAATGGCTACACCTTC. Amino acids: CASSASGGNGYTF.

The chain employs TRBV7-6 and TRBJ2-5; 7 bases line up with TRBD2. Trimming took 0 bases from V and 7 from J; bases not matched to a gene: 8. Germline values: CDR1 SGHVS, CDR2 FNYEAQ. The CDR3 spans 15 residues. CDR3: CASSLALGGKGTQYF. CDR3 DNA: TGTGCCAGCAGCTTAGCGCTGGGGGGGAAGGGGACCCAGTACTTC.

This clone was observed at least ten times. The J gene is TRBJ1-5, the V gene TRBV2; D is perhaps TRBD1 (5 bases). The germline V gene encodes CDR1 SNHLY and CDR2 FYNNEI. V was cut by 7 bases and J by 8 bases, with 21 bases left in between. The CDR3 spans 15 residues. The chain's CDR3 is CASNHARDGIEPQHF. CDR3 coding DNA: TGTGCCAGCAATCATGCCAGGGATGGTATAGAGCCCCAGCATTTT.

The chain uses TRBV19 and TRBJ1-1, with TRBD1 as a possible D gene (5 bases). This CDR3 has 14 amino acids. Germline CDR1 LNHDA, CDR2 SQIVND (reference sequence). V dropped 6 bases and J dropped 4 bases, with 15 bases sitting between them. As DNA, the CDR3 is TGTGCCAGTAGGGGGGGTCCCCAGAGCACTGAAGCTTTCTTT. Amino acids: CASRGGPQSTEAFF.

The CDR3 spells CASSPQPRGNYGYTF. CDR3 bases: TGTGCCAGCTCACCACAACCTAGGGGTAACTATGGCTACACCTTC. The rearrangement links TRBV18 to TRBJ1-2, with a possible D match to TRBD1 (5 bases). This CDR3 is built from 15 residues. CDR1 and CDR2 from the germline V gene are KGHSH and LQKENI. V lost 1 base to trimming and J lost 1 base, with 10 bases between them.

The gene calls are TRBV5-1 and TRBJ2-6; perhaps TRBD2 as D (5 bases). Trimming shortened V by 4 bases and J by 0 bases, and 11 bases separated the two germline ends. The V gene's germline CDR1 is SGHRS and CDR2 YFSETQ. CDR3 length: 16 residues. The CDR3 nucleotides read TGCGCCAGCAGCCCGCCGGGGAACTCTGGGGCCAACGTCCTGACTTTC. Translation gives CASSPPGNSGANVLTF.

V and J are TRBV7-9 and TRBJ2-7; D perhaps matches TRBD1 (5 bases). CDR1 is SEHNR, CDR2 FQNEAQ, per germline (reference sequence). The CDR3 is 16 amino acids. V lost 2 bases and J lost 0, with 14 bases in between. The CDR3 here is CASSLLRARSSYEQYF. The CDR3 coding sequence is TGTGCCAGCAGCTTACTCAGGGCCCGCTCCTCCTACGAGCAGTACTTC. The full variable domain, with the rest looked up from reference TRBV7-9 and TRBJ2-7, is DTGVSQNPRHKITKRGQNVTFRCDPISEHNRLYWYRQTLGQGPEFLTYFQNEAQLEKSRLLSDRFSAERPKGSFSTLEIQRTEQGDSAMYLCASSLLRARSSYEQYFGPGTRLTVT.